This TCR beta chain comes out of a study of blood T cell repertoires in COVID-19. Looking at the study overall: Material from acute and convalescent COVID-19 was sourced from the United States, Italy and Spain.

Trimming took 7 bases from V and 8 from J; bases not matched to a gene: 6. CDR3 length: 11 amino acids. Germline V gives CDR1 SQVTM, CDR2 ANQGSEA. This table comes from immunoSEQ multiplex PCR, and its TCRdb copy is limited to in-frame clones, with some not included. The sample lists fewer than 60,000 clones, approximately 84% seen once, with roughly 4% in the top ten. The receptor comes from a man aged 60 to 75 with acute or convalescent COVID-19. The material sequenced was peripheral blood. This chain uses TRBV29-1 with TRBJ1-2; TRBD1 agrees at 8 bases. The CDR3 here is CSASGQGGYTF. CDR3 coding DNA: TGCAGCGCCTCCGGACAGGGCGGCTACACCTTC.